A single sample gave rise to the 19 T cell receptor beta chains below, sequenced in a study of T cells after yellow fever vaccination. TCRdb re-analysed the 5' RACE reads in MiXCR, keeping a single row per CDR3 protein. The sample has 600,000 to 750,000 distinct CDR3 sequences; roughly 12% are singletons. This specimen was PBMCs, taken on the day of the yellow fever booster vaccination. All receptors come from a man aged 30-40 years who received the YFV17D yellow fever vaccine.

Only a few counts were recorded for this clonotype. The rearrangement links TRBV11-2 to TRBJ1-2; 7 bases are shared with TRBD1. The V segment lost 5 bases and the J segment 4 bases; nucleotides outside the gene matches: 4. The CDR3 contains 13 residues. Germline values: CDR1 SGHAT, CDR2 FQNNGV. DNA for the CDR3: TGTGCCAGCAGCCAGGGACAGTCCTATGGCTACACCTTC. It yields the protein CASSQGQSYGYTF.

The chain joins TRBV5-1 to TRBJ2-7; D may be TRBD1 (7 bases). CDR1 SGHRS and CDR2 YFSETQ come from the germline V gene. The CDR3 sequence is 14 residues long. Trimming cost V 4 bases and J 1 base, with 12 bases left between them. CDR3 amino acids: CASSPAGQSYEQYF. The CDR3 DNA reads TGCGCCAGCAGCCCCGCGGGACAGTCCTACGAGCAGTACTTC.

The DNA for the CDR3 is TGTGCCATCAGTGAGTCACCTAGCGAGGGGGACCCCCAAGAGACCCAGTACTTC. Translated, it gives CAISESPSEGDPQETQYF. The chain joins TRBV10-3 to TRBJ2-5, with D perhaps matching TRBD1 or TRBD2 (6 bases each). Trimming removed 0 bases from V and 1 base from J, with 18 bases in between. Germline lookup yields CDR1 ENHRY and CDR2 SYGVKD. This CDR3 contains 18 residues.

The chain joins TRBV20-1 to TRBJ2-5; TRBD2 matches 7 bases. CDR1 and CDR2 (germline): DFQATT, SNEGSKA (reference sequence). CDR3 size: 14 residues. V was pared by 6 bases and J by 2 bases, with 9 bases of the junction left unmatched. The CDR3 region is CSASGGSGQETQYF. CDR3 in DNA: TGCAGTGCCTCGGGTGGTAGCGGGCAAGAGACCCAGTACTTC.

The V and J genes are TRBV12-3 or TRBV12-4 and TRBJ2-1, with TRBD1 matching over 8 bases. The CDR3 spans 14 residues. The J segment lost 7 bases and the V segment lost 6 bases, leaving 8 bases of the junction unmatched. CDR3 nucleotide sequence: TGTGCCAGCAGATCCGGGACAGGCAATAATGAGCAGTTCTTC. Encoded protein: CASRSGTGNNEQFF.

The gene calls are TRBV5-4 and TRBJ2-1; D gene uncertain. CDR1 and CDR2 (germline): SGHNT, YYREEE (reference sequence). The CDR3 has 15 residues. Trimming removed 0 bases at V and 9 bases at J, with 16 bases between. The CDR3 loop is CASSLARLGSSEQFF. The DNA of the CDR3 is TGTGCCAGCAGCTTGGCGCGCTTAGGTTCAAGTGAGCAGTTCTTC.

This clonotype was seen repeatedly, ten times or more. The chain couples TRBV7-8 to TRBJ2-7; D might be TRBD2 (5 bases). The germline V gene has CDR1 SGHVS and CDR2 FQNEAQ. The germline V and J ends were trimmed by 1 base and 1 base, with 14 bases remaining between them. This CDR3 has 16 amino acids. In nucleotides, the CDR3 is TGTGCCAGCAGCTTAGATTCCAGCGGAGCATCCTACGAGCAGTACTTC. It encodes CASSLDSSGASYEQYF. The full variable domain, with the rest looked up from reference TRBV7-8 and TRBJ2-7, is GAGVSQSPRYKVAKRGQDVALRCDPISGHVSLFWYQQALGQGPEFLTYFQNEAQLDKSGLPSDRFFAERPEGSVSTLKIQRTQQEDSAVYLCASSLDSSGASYEQYFGPGTRLTVT.

This clonotype showed up just a few times. The rearrangement joins TRBV18 to TRBJ2-5; D is undetermined. V dropped 4 bases and J dropped 5 bases, with 17 bases sitting between them. CDR3 length: 15 amino acids. CDR1 and CDR2 (germline): KGHSH, LQKENI. In DNA, the CDR3 is TGTGCCAGCTCACTCGCCGGTGGCTTTGATGAGACCCAGTACTTC. This gives the protein CASSLAGGFDETQYF.

This clonotype turned up a few times. This chain joins TRBV3-1 and TRBJ2-1; TRBD2 agrees at 7 bases. CDR1 is LGHDT and CDR2 is YNNKEL in the germline V gene (reference sequence). J was trimmed by 14 bases and V by 3 bases; bases with no gene match: 10. The CDR3 consists of 13 residues. CDR3 in amino acids: CASSHTSVRREFF. As DNA, the CDR3 is TGTGCCAGCAGCCATACTAGCGTCAGACGGGAGTTCTTC.

The J gene is TRBJ2-2, the V gene TRBV12-3 or TRBV12-4; 7 positions agree with TRBD2. This CDR3 contains 15 residues. The V gene end was trimmed by 6 bases and the J gene end by 0 bases; junction bases not matched to a gene: 4. CDR3 region: CASRLLATNTGELFF. CDR3 bases: TGTGCCAGCAGGCTACTAGCGACGAACACCGGGGAGCTGTTTTTT.

The chain combines TRBV28 with TRBJ2-5, with 7 bases aligning to TRBD1. V gave up 3 bases and J gave up 7 bases; unmatched junction bases: 8. This CDR3 spans 14 amino acids. Looked up from germline, CDR1 is MDHEN and CDR2 is SYDVKM. CDR3 sequence: CASSLVRNRGTQYF. CDR3 bases: TGTGCCAGCAGTTTGGTACGGAACAGGGGGACCCAGTACTTC.

In its sample, this clonotype was seen a few times. The chain combines TRBV19 with TRBJ2-1; D tentatively reads TRBD1 or TRBD2 (5 bases each). Germline CDR1 LNHDA, CDR2 SQIVND (reference sequence). The CDR3 runs 13 residues. Trimming left V 8 bases short and J 7 bases short, with 15 bases between. In nucleotides, the CDR3 is TGTGCCAGTTATGGGGGACGTAGGAATGAGCAGTTCTTC. The encoded protein is CASYGGRRNEQFF.

This chain joins TRBV12-3 or TRBV12-4 and TRBJ2-7, with D possibly being TRBD1 (6 bases). This CDR3 spans 15 amino acids. Trimming pared 3 bases from V and 2 bases from J, leaving 14 bases between. The CDR3 here is CASSFSAGVAYEQYF. In nucleotides, the CDR3 is TGTGCCAGCAGTTTTTCCGCAGGGGTGGCCTACGAGCAGTACTTC.

V and J are TRBV9 and TRBJ2-5; TRBD1 is a possible D gene (6 bases). Deletions cut 4 bases from V and 1 base from J, with 14 bases between. Germline loops: CDR1 SGDLS, CDR2 YYNGEE. This CDR3 comprises 15 residues. The CDR3 loop is CASSPEDRPQETQYF. CDR3 nucleotide sequence: TGTGCCAGCAGCCCCGAGGACAGACCCCAAGAGACCCAGTACTTC.

This clonotype was seen a handful of times. The chain carries TRBV19 and TRBJ2-1; D gene unclear. Trimming pared 1 base from V and 2 bases from J, leaving 0 bases between. CDR1 is LNHDA and CDR2 is SQIVND in the germline V gene (reference sequence). The CDR3 loop spans 12 amino acids. The DNA of the CDR3 is TGTGCCAGTAGTATAGCCTACAATGAGCAGTTCTTC. This gives the protein CASSIAYNEQFF.

V and J are TRBV29-1 and TRBJ2-3, with TRBD1 identical over 8 bases. The CDR3 covers 12 residues. The V gene end was trimmed by 7 bases and the J gene end by 5 bases; junction bases not matched to a gene: 5. The germline gives CDR1 SQVTM, CDR2 ANQGSEA. This chain's CDR3 is CSADRGEDTQYF. In nucleotides, the CDR3 is TGCAGCGCTGACAGGGGTGAAGATACGCAGTATTTT.

As to this clonotype: One end of the junction varies from germline; a read error may be responsible. The chain joins TRBV11-1 to TRBJ2-3, with TRBD2 identical over 9 bases. CDR1 is SGHAT, CDR2 FQDESV, per germline (reference sequence). The CDR3 extends over 19 amino acids. CDR3 DNA sequence: TGTGCCAGCAGCTTAAGGCGGGAGGGCCAGCGAGGACGCACAGATACGCAGTGTTTT. Translating it yields CASSLRREGQRGRTDTQCF.

The rearrangement joins TRBV20-1 to TRBJ1-1; TRBD1 matches at 8 bases. V was clipped by 5 bases and J by 4 bases; unmatched bases: 9. In germline, CDR1 is DFQATT, CDR2 SNEGSKA (reference sequence). The CDR3 runs to 14 residues. The CDR3 sequence is CSAGTGRLGTEAFF. DNA for the CDR3: TGCAGTGCTGGGACAGGCCGATTGGGCACTGAAGCTTTCTTT.

This chain links TRBV6-1 with TRBJ2-7; tentatively, D is TRBD1 (6 bases). Looked up from germline, CDR1 is MNHNS and CDR2 is SASEGT. V was trimmed by 5 bases and J by 3 bases, leaving 17 bases between them. The CDR3 has 15 amino acids. The CDR3 sequence: CASSQQGRGVYEQYF. In DNA, the CDR3 is TGTGCCAGCAGTCAGCAGGGGCGAGGAGTCTACGAGCAGTACTTC.